A selection of T cell receptor beta chains follows, all from one sample in a study of OX40 agonist ivuxolimab in advanced cancers. Sequencing used immunoSEQ multiplex PCR; TCRdb keeps in-frame clones, though not all of them. The sample lists 19,000 or so clones, roughly 90% occurring once. Here the sequenced sample was CD4+ or CD8+ T cells sorted from blood, taken in a trial of the OX40 agonist ivuxolimab. The receptors here all came from an adult with an advanced solid tumor such as melanoma, head and neck, liver or kidney cancer. The CDR3 runs from the conserved cysteine through the conserved F or W. Each record gives: V gene, clone size, D gene, CDR3 length, J gene, CDR3 DNA, CDR3 protein. A D gene is named only where the DNA matches it firmly. The size entry is marked missing in some rows and otherwise reads once, few, many or a size class.

>TRBV6-6|.|.|15|TRBJ2-2
TGTGCCAGCAGTTACGAGGGGGGAGGGACCGGGGAGCTGTTTTTT
CASSYEGGGTGELFF
>TRBV10-1|.|TRBD1|14|TRBJ2-2
TGCGCCAGCAGTTCCACAGGGGGCACCGGGGAGCTGTTTTTT
CASSSTGGTGELFF
>TRBV6-5|.|.|13|TRBJ1-6
TGTGCCAGCAGTCTGGATTATAATTCACCCCTCCACTTT
CASSLDYNSPLHF
>TRBV9|.|TRBD1|13|TRBJ2-7
TGTGCCAGCAGCGCGGGACAGGGCGACGAGCAGTACTTC
CASSAGQGDEQYF
>TRBV6-1|.|.|12|TRBJ1-2
TGTGCCAGCAGTGAAATGAAATATGGCTACACCTTC
CASSEMKYGYTF
>TRBV11-2|.|.|13|TRBJ2-7
TGTGCCAGCAGCGTTGGACTCTCCTACGAGCAGTACTTC
CASSVGLSYEQYF
>TRBV5-4|.|TRBD2|15|TRBJ2-1
TGTGCCAGCAGCTTGATGGCGGGGGGGCACAATGAGCAGTTCTTC
CASSLMAGGHNEQFF
>TRBV7-8|.|.|15|TRBJ1-3
TGTGCCAGCAGCTTAGATACAGGCTCTGGAAACACCATATATTTT
CASSLDTGSGNTIYF
>TRBV5-4|once|TRBD2|15|TRBJ2-1
TGTGCCAGCAGCCCGATTGGCGGGAGGGCCAATGAGCAGTTCTTC
CASSPIGGRANEQFF
>TRBV7-2|.|.|12|TRBJ2-3
TGTGCCAGCAGCTTAAATAGCTTGGCGCAGTATTTT
CASSLNSLAQYF
>TRBV7-2|.|.|14|TRBJ2-2
TGTGCCAGCAGCTCGGTCTCTGCGGGCGGGGAGCTGTTTTTT
CASSSVSAGGELFF
>TRBV7-3|once|.|16|TRBJ2-3
TGTGCCAGCAGCGTCCAACCGGGACTTAACACAGATACGCAGTATTTT
CASSVQPGLNTDTQYF
>TRBV5-1|.|.|13|TRBJ2-5
TGCGCCAGCAGCTTGAGAGGGGCAGAGACCCAGTACTTC
CASSLRGAETQYF
>TRBV27|.|.|13|TRBJ2-5
TGTGCCAGCAGTCCCGGGACACAGGAGACCCAGTACTTC
CASSPGTQETQYF
>TRBV6-5|large|.|14|TRBJ1-3
TGTGCCAGCAGCCTCGTGGGGCTTGGAAACACCATATATTTT
CASSLVGLGNTIYF
>TRBV7-7|.|.|14|TRBJ2-5
TGTGCTAGCAGTAAGACAGGTTTCCAAGAGACCCAGTACTTC
CASSKTGFQETQYF
>TRBV4-3|once|.|15|TRBJ1-2
TGCGCCAGCAGCCAAGATCGGGGCCAGGGCTATGGCTACACCTTC
CASSQDRGQGYGYTF
>TRBV7-9|.|TRBD1|15|TRBJ2-1
TGTGCCAGCAGCCAACAGGGGGGACTTGACAATGAGCAGTTCTTC
CASSQQGGLDNEQFF
>TRBV11-1|.|.|14|TRBJ2-7
TGTGCCAGCAGCTTACGGAGAGGTTTTAACGAGCAGTACTTC
CASSLRRGFNEQYF
>TRBV2|.|.|12|TRBJ1-4
TGTGCCACCCGGGTCCGCCGTGAAAAACTGTTTTTT
CATRVRREKLFF
>TRBV10-3|.|TRBD1|16|TRBJ1-5
TGTGCCATCAGTGAGAGGACAGGGACCACCAATCAGCCCCAGCATTTT
CAISERTGTTNQPQHF
>TRBV5-4|.|.|13|TRBJ1-1
TGTGCCAGCAGCGCGGACAGGAACACTGAAGCTTTCTTT
CASSADRNTEAFF
>TRBV5-1|.|TRBD1|15|TRBJ1-1
TGCGCCAGCAGCGGGGAAAATCAGGGGGTAACTGAAGCTTTCTTT
CASSGENQGVTEAFF
>TRBV11-3|.|.|16|TRBJ2-3
TGTGCCAGCAGCCCACAACATGCCGGGAGTGGAGATACGCAGTATTTT
CASSPQHAGSGDTQYF